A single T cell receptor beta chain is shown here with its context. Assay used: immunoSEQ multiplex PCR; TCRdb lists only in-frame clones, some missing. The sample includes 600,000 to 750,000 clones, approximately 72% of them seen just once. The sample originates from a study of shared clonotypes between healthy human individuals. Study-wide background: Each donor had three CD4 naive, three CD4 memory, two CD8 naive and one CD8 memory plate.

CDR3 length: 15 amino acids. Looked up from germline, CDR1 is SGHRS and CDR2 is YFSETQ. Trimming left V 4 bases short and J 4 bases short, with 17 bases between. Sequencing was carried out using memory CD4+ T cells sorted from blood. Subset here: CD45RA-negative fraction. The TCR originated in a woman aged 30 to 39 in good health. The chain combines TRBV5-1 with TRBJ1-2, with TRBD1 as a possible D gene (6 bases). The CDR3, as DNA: TGCGCCAGCAGCGAAAGCGGGGGCGGAGGCTATGGCTACACCTTC. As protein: CASSESGGGGYGYTF.